This paragraph covers one TCR beta chain sequence. Its antigen is currently unknown. Primers: 60 Vbeta forward and 13 Jbeta reverse. This table comes from immunoSEQ multiplex PCR, and its TCRdb copy is limited to in-frame clones, with some not included. This sample has some 140,000 clones, with 79% found just once. The CDR3 totals 12 residues. Between the trimmed V and J ends, which lost 2 bases and 9 bases, there was a span of 11 bases. Germline values: CDR1 GTSNPN, CDR2 SVGIG (reference sequence). Healthy bone marrow donors made up the donors. These data are taken from a study of cytomegalovirus exposure and HLA in healthy donors. Study as a whole: Unique TCR beta sequences numbering some 120 million came from about 180 million T cells in an earlier analysis.

Points from the study as a whole: Researchers catalogued roughly 170 TCR beta chains as cytomegalovirus-associated. Later analysis suggested links between common viral pathogens and several top significant clusters.

The rearrangement links TRBV30 to TRBJ1-5; D is uncertain. Sequencing was carried out using PBMCs. The clonotype originates from a man aged 30-40 years in good health and CMV-seropositive. This CDR3 is CAWSSISGPQHF. DNA for the CDR3: TGTGCCTGGAGTAGTATATCGGGGCCCCAGCATTTT.